This T cell receptor beta chain was observed in a study of CD4 T cells in relation to SARS-CoV-2 and coronaviruses. Turning to the study itself: A couple of subjects were Hispanic; patients were about eight males and a few females. Study-wide findings and caveats: This crossreactivity analysis covered spike protein alone, no other viral proteins. Samples before the pandemic and after infection were not matched within any donor.

Sequenced by immunoSEQ multiplex PCR; TCRdb stores in-frame clones only, minus some. The table shows about 37,000 clones, with less than 85% occurring only once. The J segment lost 5 bases and the V segment lost 9 bases, leaving 10 bases of the junction unmatched. CDR3 length: 14 residues. Germline V lookup: CDR1 ENHRY, CDR2 SYGVKD. As concerns this clone: Antigen unknown.

The TCR originated in an adult with COVID-19. Sequencing used naive CD4+ T cells from PBMCs, cultured in vitro. Stated subset: naive CD4+ T cells isolated by negative enrichment. The rearrangement uses TRBV10-3 and TRBJ2-3; 8 bases map to TRBD2. In DNA, the CDR3 is TGTGCCATAAGGACTAGCAATGTCGGAGATACGCAGTATTTT. This translates into CAIRTSNVGDTQYF.